This T cell receptor beta chain was found in a study of blood T cell repertoires in COVID-19. The protocol was immunoSEQ multiplex PCR, while the TCRdb copy is restricted to in-frame clones and leaves out a portion. The table shows about 130,000 clones, with around 79% occurring only once. This CDR3 contains 16 residues. Germline V gene data show CDR1 as MDHEN and CDR2 as SYDVKM. With V trimmed by 3 bases and J by 7 bases, 9 bases remained unmatched. Sequenced material: peripheral blood. The V call is TRBV28, the J call TRBJ1-6; 7 bases are shared with TRBD1. The source is a woman in her sixties or seventies with COVID-19, enrolled during active disease. CDR3 bases: TGTGCCAGCAGTTTTCTCTCGACAGGGATGAATTCACCCCTCCACTTT. As protein: CASSFLSTGMNSPLHF. Full variable domain (outside the CDR3, taken from reference TRBV28 and TRBJ1-6): DVKVTQSSRYLVKRTGEKVFLECVQDMDHENMFWYRQDPGLGLRLIYFSYDVKMKEKGDIPEGYSVSREKKERFSLILESASTNQTSMYLCASSFLSTGMNSPLHFGNGTRLTVT.